This TCR beta chain stems from a study of blood T cell repertoires in COVID-19. Whole-study context: Samples came from the United States, Italy and Spain, spanning acute and convalescent COVID-19. PBMCs, B-cell-depleted T cells, or T cells were the source of the cDNA or gDNA that made up the material.

CDR3 length: 15 amino acids. V dropped 4 bases and J dropped 4; count of bases not matched to a gene: 8. Germline V gene data show CDR1 as SGHRS and CDR2 as YFSETQ. Profiling relied on immunoSEQ multiplex PCR, and the TCRdb table lists in-frame clones only, not all of them. In the table there are hundreds of thousands of clones, roughly 80% of which are singletons. The V gene is TRBV5-1, the J gene TRBJ2-1; TRBD1 agrees at 7 bases. The specimen sequenced was peripheral blood. The clonotype originates from a man aged 80 or over with acute or convalescent COVID-19. The CDR3 reads CASSVGTVRYNEQFF. The DNA for the CDR3 is TGCGCCAGCAGCGTAGGGACAGTTCGGTACAATGAGCAGTTCTTC. Using reference TRBV5-1 and TRBJ2-1 for the parts outside the CDR3, the full variable domain is KAGVTQTPRYLIKTRGQQVTLSCSPISGHRSVSWYQQTPGQGLQFLFEYFSETQRNKGNFPGRFSGRQFSNSRSEMNVSTLELGDSALYLCASSVGTVRYNEQFFGPGTRLTVL.